This T cell receptor (beta chain) was captured by sequencing in a study of blood T cell repertoires in COVID-19 (TCRdb year 2020). Background for the entire study: The collaborator samples originated in the United States, Italy and Spain and spanned the acute and convalescent phases of COVID-19. The prospective study material was composed of cDNA or gDNA derived from T cells, B-cell-depleted T cells, or PBMCs. Subjects who had been exposed to COVID-19, were actively infected with it, or had recovered from it provided the deeply sampled blood TCRbeta repertoires that made up the dataset. The repertoires were released in a freely available public database meant as a resource for research on the immune response to SARS-CoV-2. Samples came from the ongoing ImmuneRACE study (first 160 participants) plus 1,254 subjects from 6 global collaborators. Sample metadata almost always included a de-identified subject ID, COVID-19 status, age in years and sex. HLA class I and class II types, where available, came from metadata supplied by the sample provider rather than from assay-based typing. Results and caveats for the whole study, not just this receptor: The amount of clinical and demographic metadata varied by source and participant and was provided uncurated.

Of note for this clone: The clone's antigen remains unknown. No base-level quality is on record; no much larger clone is a single base apart.

Participants in the prospective study were enrolled through a virtual design, were aged about 18 to 90 years, and lived in under 25 United States geographic areas. In the prospective study, cohorts were assigned on the basis of participant-reported clinical history obtained from a screening survey and a study questionnaire. Recovered participants in ImmuneRACE Cohort 3 were defined by two consecutive negative NP/OP PCR tests, clearance by a healthcare professional, or resolution of symptoms. In the prospective study, mobile phlebotomists collected whole blood, serum and a nasopharyngeal or oropharyngeal swab from each participant. Participants in the prospective study had the option to provide additional blood draws and questionnaires over a roughly 2-month period. Blood samples from the prospective study were shipped frozen or at room temperature prior to DNA extraction. There are 15 amino acids in the CDR3, from cysteine to phenylalanine inclusive. Only the CDR3 DNA stays, 45 bases, in frame from base 1. V gives up 0 bases and J gives up 3 bases, and the segment between their germline ends measures 9 bases. The germline V gene (reference sequence) provides CDR1 LNHNV and CDR2 YYDKDF.

The immunoSEQ Assay, a bias-controlled multiplex PCR, was used to amplify TCRbeta CDR3 regions from genomic DNA. In the paper's pipeline: Nucleated cell counts per sample were estimated from amplification of reference gene primers within the assay. To quantify the absolute abundance of each unique TCRbeta CDR3 rearrangement, sequence reads were collapsed and filtered. Productive Simpson clonality was computed per sample as the square root of Simpson's diversity index over productive rearrangements. TCRdb stores this immuneACCESS table with in-frame sequences only. Part of the clones is absent; in the studies checked, under half of the shortfall reflects unresolved V genes, and no reason is known for the rest. The V and J calls and clone size are taken from that table; D and trimming were inferred from the DNA. A total of almost 65,000 clones appear in this sample, 88% of them only once. In total, the top ten clones hold 9.5% to 13% of the sample.

Sequenced material: PBMCs or T cells enriched from blood (not recorded which). The V gene is TRBV15 and the J gene is TRBJ1-5, with the D gene not clear enough to name. This receptor was taken from a woman in her thirties or forties who had recovered from COVID-19. The CDR3: CATSRDRSSNQPQHF. The nucleotides are TGTGCCACCAGCAGAGATCGCAGTTCCAATCAGCCCCAGCATTTT.